Listed below are T cell receptor beta chains from one sample, sequenced in a study of human T cells and chemical hapten exposure. TCRdb ran MiXCR on the RACE reads and lists one entry per CDR3 protein. The profile shows about 92,000 distinct CDR3 sequences, 9.6% of them singletons. The input for sequencing was whole blood, taken in connection with sensitization to the hapten diphenylcyclopropenone (DPC). The source of these receptors is a woman in her 40s with alopecia areata. Some clones in this sample may be carry-over from other donors' samples. Both conserved end residues are part of each CDR3. A D gene is named only where the DNA matches it firmly. Not every row has a clone size; where given, it reads once, few, many or a size class.

d_call	clone_size	v_call	j_call	cdr3_nt	cdr3_aa
.	many	TRBV27	TRBJ1-5	TGTGCCAGCAGTCCCCGGACAGATAGCAATCAGCCCCAGCATTTT	CASSPRTDSNQPQHF
.	.	TRBV4-1	TRBJ2-7	TGCGCCAGCAGCCTCGGGAGGACAGAAAACTCCTACGAGCAGTACTTC	CASSLGRTENSYEQYF
TRBD2	many	TRBV5-4	TRBJ2-1	TGTGCCAGCAGCTTGCGGGGAGGGGTTGACGAGCAGTTCTTC	CASSLRGGVDEQFF
TRBD1	many	TRBV6-6	TRBJ1-1	TGTGCCAGCCTCAGGGGGACGGACACTGAAGCTTTCTTT	CASLRGTDTEAFF
.	.	TRBV7-9	TRBJ1-1	TGTGCCAGCAGCTTGGTTTTGAACACTGAAGCTTTCTTT	CASSLVLNTEAFF
TRBD2	few	TRBV12-5	TRBJ2-5	TGTGCTAGTGGTTCGGGAAGCGGGGGGGCCTTGGAGACCCAGTACTTC	CASGSGSGGALETQYF
.	.	TRBV10-3	TRBJ2-2	TGTGCCATCAGTGTTGGAACTTCGAACACCGGGGAGCTGTTTTTT	CAISVGTSNTGELFF
TRBD2	.	TRBV10-3	TRBJ2-1	TGTGCCATCAGTGAACTAGCGGGGGACAATGAGCAGTTCTTC	CAISELAGDNEQFF
.	few	TRBV7-9	TRBJ2-7	TGTGCCAGCAGCTCTCCGGCCAGGGTAATGTCCTACGAGCAGTACTTC	CASSSPARVMSYEQYF
.	many	TRBV5-5	TRBJ2-2	TGTGCCAGCGTCCTAACACTTATTGGGGACACCGGGGAGCTGTTTTTT	CASVLTLIGDTGELFF
.	.	TRBV12-3/TRBV12-4	TRBJ1-2	TGTGCCAGCAGCCCGGGGAGGGGCTACACCTTC	CASSPGRGYTF
TRBD1	.	TRBV11-3	TRBJ1-1	TGTGCCAGCAGCTCTTCACGAGGGACAGGGGGACCGAACACTGAAGCTTTCTTT	CASSSSRGTGGPNTEAFF
.	many	TRBV5-1	TRBJ2-7	TGCGCCAGCAGCACCCGACAGGACTCCTACGAGCAGTACTTC	CASSTRQDSYEQYF
.	.	TRBV11-2	TRBJ1-6	TGTGCCAGCAGCTTATTGGTAGTCCAGGGGAGTTCACCCCTCCACTTT	CASSLLVVQGSSPLHF
.	few	TRBV12-3/TRBV12-4	TRBJ1-2	TGTGCCAGCAGACTGACGGGAGCCAACTATGGCTACACCTTC	CASRLTGANYGYTF
.	many	TRBV29-1	TRBJ2-4	TGCAGCGTTGGAGAAACCAAAAACATTCAGTACTTC	CSVGETKNIQYF
.	many	TRBV6-5	TRBJ1-5	TGTGCCAGCAGGTGGCCCGAAGGGCATCAGCCCCAGCATTTT	CASRWPEGHQPQHF
.	few	TRBV7-9	TRBJ1-3	TGTGCCAGCAGCTTAGACAGCTCTGGAAACACCATATATTTT	CASSLDSSGNTIYF
TRBD2	few	TRBV20-1	TRBJ2-1	TGCAGTGCAGACACTAGCGGCTACAATGAGCAGTTCTTC	CSADTSGYNEQFF
.	few	TRBV18	TRBJ2-1	TGTGCCAGCTCCCCCGATCCCAACTCCTACAATGAGCAGTTCTTC	CASSPDPNSYNEQFF
.	.	TRBV5-1	TRBJ2-6	TGCGCCAGCGGGGACACGAGCTCTGGGGCCAACGTCCTGACTTTC	CASGDTSSGANVLTF
.	.	TRBV12-3/TRBV12-4	TRBJ2-1	TGTGCCAGCAGTTTACATACCGGGACACAGAGCTCCTACAATGAGCAGTTCTTC	CASSLHTGTQSSYNEQFF
TRBD2	few	TRBV7-8	TRBJ2-1	TGTGCCAGCAGCGCTCCCAGCGGGGGGTCCAAAGTGCAGTTCTTC	CASSAPSGGSKVQFF
.	few	TRBV11-2	TRBJ2-5	TGTGCCAGCAGCTCCGACGGTACAACCCAAGAGACCCAGTACTTC	CASSSDGTTQETQYF
.	many	TRBV20-1	TRBJ2-7	TGCAGTGCTGCTCAGCCGACTAGTTCTCGGGAGCAGTACTTC	CSAAQPTSSREQYF
.	few	TRBV6-5	TRBJ1-4	TGTGCCAGCAGACGAGGTCCGTTGGATGAAAAACTGTTTTTT	CASRRGPLDEKLFF
.	few	TRBV21-1	TRBJ1-4	TGTGCCAGCAGCAAAGACAGGGAGGATGAAAAACTGTTTTTT	CASSKDREDEKLFF
.	many	TRBV7-2	TRBJ1-6	TGTGCCAGCAGCCAGAGAGATTCACCCCTCCACTTT	CASSQRDSPLHF
TRBD1	many	TRBV27	TRBJ2-3	TGTGCCAGCAGTCATCAACAGGGGATTGCAGATACGCAGTATTTT	CASSHQQGIADTQYF
.	.	TRBV11-2	TRBJ2-5	TGTGCCAGCAGCCCGACTAGTGGTGAGACCCAGTACTTC	CASSPTSGETQYF
TRBD2	many	TRBV6-2/TRBV6-3	TRBJ2-5	TGTGCCAGCAGCCCTCGGATTACTAGCGGGGGGGGTCACAAAGAGACCCAGTACTTC	CASSPRITSGGGHKETQYF
TRBD1	.	TRBV7-2	TRBJ2-2	TGTGCCAGCAGCCGGGACAGGCCCAGCGGGGAGCTGTTTTTT	CASSRDRPSGELFF
.	many	TRBV7-3	TRBJ1-2	TGTGCCAGCGGCGGGGATGGTAATGGCTACACCTTC	CASGGDGNGYTF
TRBD1	many	TRBV3-1	TRBJ2-1	TGTGCCAGCAGCCAACAACCGGGACAGGGATACAATGAGCAGTTCTTC	CASSQQPGQGYNEQFF
.	many	TRBV7-9	TRBJ2-2	TGTGCCAGCAGACCCCAGGGTAATTGGGCCACCGGGGAGCTGTTTTTT	CASRPQGNWATGELFF
.	many	TRBV2	TRBJ1-5	TGTGCCAGCAGGTCCCAGACTAGCAATCAGCCCCAGCATTTT	CASRSQTSNQPQHF
.	.	TRBV6-2/TRBV6-3	TRBJ2-3	TGTGCCAGCAGTTACAATGGACTACTAACAGATACGCAGTATTTT	CASSYNGLLTDTQYF
.	many	TRBV7-2	TRBJ2-4	TGTGCCAGCAGCTTTTCAGGGAACATTCAGTACTTC	CASSFSGNIQYF
.	many	TRBV4-3	TRBJ1-2	TGCGCCAGCAGCCAAGAGTCGCCTCGGCCTCGGGACTATGGCTACACCTTC	CASSQESPRPRDYGYTF
TRBD1	many	TRBV12-3/TRBV12-4	TRBJ2-3	TGTGCCAGCAGTACCGGACAGGGATTCCTCACAGATACGCAGTATTTT	CASSTGQGFLTDTQYF
.	few	TRBV6-2/TRBV6-3	TRBJ2-3	TGTGCCAGCAGTTCACAGGTAGTCAATACGCAGTATTTT	CASSSQVVNTQYF
TRBD1	many	TRBV20-1	TRBJ2-7	TGCAGTGCTGGGACCGGGACAGGGACCTACGAGCAGTACTTC	CSAGTGTGTYEQYF
.	many	TRBV5-1	TRBJ1-2	TGCGCCAGCAGCTTGGAGATCGGGACCTTTAATGGCTACACCTTC	CASSLEIGTFNGYTF
.	.	TRBV18	TRBJ2-7	TGTGCCAGCTCTCCTATACCCTTTTACGAGCAGTACTTC	CASSPIPFYEQYF
.	many	TRBV28	TRBJ1-1	TGTGCCAGCAGTTGGGCCGGGACTTATAACACTGAAGCTTTCTTT	CASSWAGTYNTEAFF
TRBD2	many	TRBV10-3	TRBJ2-3	TGTGCCATCAGGGCGGGGAGGGTCAATACAGATACGCAGTATTTT	CAIRAGRVNTDTQYF
.	.	TRBV6-5	TRBJ2-7	TGTGCCAGCAGTTTAACTAGGAACTACGAGCAGTACTTC	CASSLTRNYEQYF
TRBD2	many	TRBV20-1	TRBJ2-3	TGCAGTGCTCCGGGCCCGGGGGGGTTCTCAGATACGCAGTATTTT	CSAPGPGGFSDTQYF
.	many	TRBV7-2	TRBJ1-2	TGTGCCAGCAGCTTAGCCTCCACTCCGGTGTGGGAGGAGGGATATTATGGCTACACCTTC	CASSLASTPVWEEGYYGYTF
TRBD2	many	TRBV6-2/TRBV6-3	TRBJ2-1	TGTGCCAGCGGCGACGGGGGGGTATACAATGAGCAGTTCTTC	CASGDGGVYNEQFF
.	.	TRBV14	TRBJ1-4	TGTGCCAGCAGCCAAGGGGGGGCTGGGGAAAAACTGTTTTTT	CASSQGGAGEKLFF
.	.	TRBV6-1	TRBJ2-5	TGTGCCAGCATGGAGTGGACCCAGTACTTC	CASMEWTQYF
TRBD1	once	TRBV4-3	TRBJ1-2	TGCGCCAGCAGCCGAGACAGGGTGGGGGGCTACACCTTC	CASSRDRVGGYTF